This TCR beta chain was obtained from a study of CD4 T cells in relation to SARS-CoV-2 and coronaviruses. Background on the study: Crossreactive spike epitopes shared across donors were mapped to their HLA restriction.

Remarks on this clone: Its antigen is as yet unknown.

The unexposed donors gave CD4+ T cells in about 2011-2019, prior to COVID-19. Isolation of CD4+ T cells took place after around 11 days in culture. Testing used SARS-CoV-2 S/N and four cold-coronavirus spikes on unexposed-donor CD4+ T cells, cells permitting. Cultures received half-medium IL-2 refreshes on days 3 and 7. V lost 6 bases and J 10 bases, leaving 16 bases between the germline ends. Looked up from germline, CDR1 is MNHEY and CDR2 is SVGEGT. The CDR3 is 12 amino acids. TCRdb's copy holds only in-frame clones and misses some; the assay was immunoSEQ multiplex PCR. Among 20,000 to 25,000 clones listed, 60% to 80% were seen once.

The sequence was collected from a human donor in good health. The material sequenced was CD4+ T cells from PBMCs, cultured in vitro. This chain connects TRBV6-2 or TRBV6-3 to TRBJ2-7; tentatively, D is TRBD1 (5 bases). CDR3 loop: CASSPTEDKQYF. CDR3 bases: TGTGCCAGCAGCCCAACTGAGGACAAACAGTACTTC.